The following is a TCR beta chain sequence with its context. Trimming took 5 bases from V and 2 from J; bases not matched to a gene: 6. Germline V CDR1 and CDR2: SGHVS, FNYEAQ. The CDR3 has 16 residues. This sample stems from a study of blood T cell repertoires in COVID-19. Libraries were prepared by immunoSEQ multiplex PCR; TCRdb keeps only in-frame clonotypes and omits some of them. The repertoire holds around 80,000 clones, with 82% as singletons. This TCR came from a human donor in a cohort sampled during active COVID-19. The sample consisted of peripheral blood. The V call is TRBV7-6, the J call TRBJ2-3, with 11 bases fitting TRBD2. CDR3: CASSPGTSGYTDTQYF. CDR3 nucleotides: TGTGCCAGCAGCCCTGGGACTAGCGGATACACAGATACGCAGTATTTT.